In this sample, the clone carrying this TCR beta chain turned up a few times. The sample belongs to a study of T cells of healthy individuals. TCRdb redid the calling of the 5' RACE reads with MiXCR, one entry per CDR3 protein. In the table there are 65,000 to 95,000 distinct CDR3 sequences, around 5.1% of which are singletons. Germline CDR1 is SGHVS and CDR2 is FNYEAQ. Trimming took 2 bases from V and 3 from J, leaving 8 bases between them. This CDR3 region has 13 residues. V usage is TRBV7-6 and J usage is TRBJ2-7; D is uncertain. This TCR was recovered from a female donor in good health. DNA for the CDR3: TGTGCCAGCAGCTTAAGACATAACTACGAGCAGTACTTC. It specifies CASSLRHNYEQYF.